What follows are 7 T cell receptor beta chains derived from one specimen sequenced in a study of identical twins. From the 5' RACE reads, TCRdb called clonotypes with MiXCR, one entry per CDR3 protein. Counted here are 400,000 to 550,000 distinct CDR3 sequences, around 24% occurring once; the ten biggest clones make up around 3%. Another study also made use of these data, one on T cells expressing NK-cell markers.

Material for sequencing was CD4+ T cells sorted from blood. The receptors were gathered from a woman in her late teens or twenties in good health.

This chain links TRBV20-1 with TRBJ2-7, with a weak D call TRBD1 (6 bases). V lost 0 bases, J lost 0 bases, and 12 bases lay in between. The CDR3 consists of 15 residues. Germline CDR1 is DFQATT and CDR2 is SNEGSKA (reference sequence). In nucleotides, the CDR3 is TGCAGTGCTAGAGATGCAGGGGTAAGCTCCTACGAGCAGTACTTC. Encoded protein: CSARDAGVSSYEQYF.

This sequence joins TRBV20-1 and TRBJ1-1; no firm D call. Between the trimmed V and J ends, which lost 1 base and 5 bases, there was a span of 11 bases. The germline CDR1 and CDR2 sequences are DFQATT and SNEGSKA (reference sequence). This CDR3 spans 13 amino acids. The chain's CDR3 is CSARVHSDTEAFF. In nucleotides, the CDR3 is TGCAGTGCTAGAGTCCATTCCGATACTGAAGCTTTCTTT.

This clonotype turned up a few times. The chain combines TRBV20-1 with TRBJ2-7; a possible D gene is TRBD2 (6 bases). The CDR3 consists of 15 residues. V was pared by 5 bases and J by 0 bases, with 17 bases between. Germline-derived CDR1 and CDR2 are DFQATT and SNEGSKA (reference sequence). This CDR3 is CSASPAGGSSYEQYF. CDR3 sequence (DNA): TGCAGTGCTTCCCCGGCAGGAGGGAGCTCCTACGAGCAGTACTTC.

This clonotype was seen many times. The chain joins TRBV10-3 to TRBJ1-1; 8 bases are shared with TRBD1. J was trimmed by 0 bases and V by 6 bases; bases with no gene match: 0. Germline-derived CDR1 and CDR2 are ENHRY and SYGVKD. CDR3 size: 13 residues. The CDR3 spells CAIRGQVNTEAFF. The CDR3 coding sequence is TGTGCCATCAGGGGACAGGTGAACACTGAAGCTTTCTTT.

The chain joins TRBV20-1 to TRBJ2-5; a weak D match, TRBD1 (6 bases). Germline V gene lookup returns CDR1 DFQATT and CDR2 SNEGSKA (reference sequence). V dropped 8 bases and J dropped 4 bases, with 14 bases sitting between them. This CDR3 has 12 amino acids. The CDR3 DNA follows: TGCAGTTCCGGTCGCAGGGGAGAGACCCAGTACTTC. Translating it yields CSSGRRGETQYF.

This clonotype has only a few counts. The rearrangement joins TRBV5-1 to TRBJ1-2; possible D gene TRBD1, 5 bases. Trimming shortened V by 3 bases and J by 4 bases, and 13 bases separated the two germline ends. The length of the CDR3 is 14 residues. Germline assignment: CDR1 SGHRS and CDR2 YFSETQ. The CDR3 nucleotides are TGCGCCAGCAGCTCGTTCGGGGGAACCTATGGCTACACCTTC. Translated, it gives CASSSFGGTYGYTF.

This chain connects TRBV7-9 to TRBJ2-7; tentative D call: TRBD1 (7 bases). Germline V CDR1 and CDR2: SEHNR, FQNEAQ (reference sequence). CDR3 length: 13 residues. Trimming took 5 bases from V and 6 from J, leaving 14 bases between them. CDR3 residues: CASSRRQGGEQYF. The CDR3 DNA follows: TGTGCCAGCAGCAGAAGACAGGGAGGCGAGCAGTACTTC. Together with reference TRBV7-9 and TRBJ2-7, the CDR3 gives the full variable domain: DTGVSQNPRHKITKRGQNVTFRCDPISEHNRLYWYRQTLGQGPEFLTYFQNEAQLEKSRLLSDRFSAERPKGSFSTLEIQRTEQGDSAMYLCASSRRQGGEQYFGPGTRLTVT.